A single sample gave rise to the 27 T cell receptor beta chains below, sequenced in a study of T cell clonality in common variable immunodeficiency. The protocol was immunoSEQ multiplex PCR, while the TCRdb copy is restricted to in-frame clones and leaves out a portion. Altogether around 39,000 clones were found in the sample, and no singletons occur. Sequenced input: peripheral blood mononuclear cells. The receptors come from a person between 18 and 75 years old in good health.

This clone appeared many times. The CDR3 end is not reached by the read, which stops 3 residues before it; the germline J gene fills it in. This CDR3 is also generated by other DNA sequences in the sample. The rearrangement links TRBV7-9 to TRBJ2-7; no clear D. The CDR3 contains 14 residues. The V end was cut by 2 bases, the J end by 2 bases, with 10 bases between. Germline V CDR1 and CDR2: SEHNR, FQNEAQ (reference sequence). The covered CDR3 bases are TGTGCCAGCAGCTTATCCCAAACAGCCTACGAG. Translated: CASSLSQTAYE. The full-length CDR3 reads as CASSLSQTAYEQYF.

CDR3: CASSLVPRETQYF. The CDR3 DNA, read in part, is TGTGCCAGCAGCTTGGTCCCCCGGGAGACC. The chain joins TRBV11-3 to TRBJ2-5; D unclear. The DNA ends 3 residues before the CDR3 does, and the rest of the CDR3 is filled in from the germline J gene. Per germline, CDR1 SGHNT and CDR2 YENEEA. The CDR3 totals 13 residues. V lost 3 bases and J 5 bases, leaving 10 bases between the germline ends.

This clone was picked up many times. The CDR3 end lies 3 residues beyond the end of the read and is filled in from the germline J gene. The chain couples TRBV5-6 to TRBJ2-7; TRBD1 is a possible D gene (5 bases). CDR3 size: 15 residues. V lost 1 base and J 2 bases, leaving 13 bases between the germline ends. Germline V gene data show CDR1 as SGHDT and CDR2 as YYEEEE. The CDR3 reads CASSLRSRGTYEQYF. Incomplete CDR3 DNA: TGTGCCAGCAGCTTGCGGTCTAGGGGCACCTACGAG.

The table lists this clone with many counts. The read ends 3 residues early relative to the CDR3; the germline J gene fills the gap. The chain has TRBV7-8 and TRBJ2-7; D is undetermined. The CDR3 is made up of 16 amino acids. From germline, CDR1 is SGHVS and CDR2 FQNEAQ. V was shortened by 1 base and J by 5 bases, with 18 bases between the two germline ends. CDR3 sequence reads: CASSLVDPRSSHEQYF. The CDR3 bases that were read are TGTGCCAGCAGCTTAGTCGACCCTAGATCGAGCCACGAG.

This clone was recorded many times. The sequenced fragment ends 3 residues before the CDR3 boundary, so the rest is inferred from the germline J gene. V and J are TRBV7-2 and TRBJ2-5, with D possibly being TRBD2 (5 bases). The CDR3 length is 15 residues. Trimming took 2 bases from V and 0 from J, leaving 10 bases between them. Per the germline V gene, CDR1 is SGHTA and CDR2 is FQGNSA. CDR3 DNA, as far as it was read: TGTGCCAGCAGCTTACAGCGGATAAACCAAGAGACC. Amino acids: CASSLQRINQET. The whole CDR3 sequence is CASSLQRINQETQYF.

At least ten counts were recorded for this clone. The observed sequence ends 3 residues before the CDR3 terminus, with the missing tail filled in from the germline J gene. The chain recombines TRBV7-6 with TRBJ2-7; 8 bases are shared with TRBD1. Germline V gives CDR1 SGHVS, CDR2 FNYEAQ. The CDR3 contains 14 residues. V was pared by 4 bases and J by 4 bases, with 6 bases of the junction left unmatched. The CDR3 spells CASSYGQGVYEQYF. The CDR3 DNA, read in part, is TGTGCCAGCAGCTACGGACAGGGTGTATACGAG. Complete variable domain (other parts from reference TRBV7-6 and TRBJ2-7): GAGVSQSPRYKVTKRGQDVALRCDPISGHVSLYWYRQALGQGPEFLTYFNYEAQQDKSGLPNDRFSAERPEGSISTLTIQRTEQRDSAMYRCASSYGQGVYEQYFGPGTRLTVT.

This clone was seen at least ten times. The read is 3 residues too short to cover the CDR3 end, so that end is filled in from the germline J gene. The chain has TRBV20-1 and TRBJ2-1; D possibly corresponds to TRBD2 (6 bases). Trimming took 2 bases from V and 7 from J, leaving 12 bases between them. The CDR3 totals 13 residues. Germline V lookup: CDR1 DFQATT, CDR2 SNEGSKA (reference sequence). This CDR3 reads CSARPRLENEQFF. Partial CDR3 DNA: TGCAGTGCTAGACCTCGACTAGAAAATGAG.

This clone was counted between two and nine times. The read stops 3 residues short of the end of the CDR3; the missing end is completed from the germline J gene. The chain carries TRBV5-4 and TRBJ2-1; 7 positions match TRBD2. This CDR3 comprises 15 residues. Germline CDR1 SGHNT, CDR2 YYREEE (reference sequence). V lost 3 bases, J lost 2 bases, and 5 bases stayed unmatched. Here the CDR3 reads CASSSASGTYNEQFF. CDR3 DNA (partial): TGTGCCAGCAGCTCTGCTAGCGGAACCTACAATGAG.

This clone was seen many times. CDR3 DNA, as far as it was read: TGTGCCAGCAGCCCCGTGGGGCATACTGGACTAGCGGAAAACATT. This gives the protein CASSPVGHTGLAENI. The complete CDR3 sequence is CASSPVGHTGLAENIQYF. The chain has TRBV28 and TRBJ2-4; TRBD2 agrees at 10 bases. The sequence runs out 3 residues before the end of the CDR3; the remainder is reconstructed from the germline J gene. The length of the CDR3 is 18 residues. Per germline, CDR1 MDHEN and CDR2 SYDVKM. Trimming at V came to 6 bases and at J to 5 bases, leaving 16 bases not matched to a gene.

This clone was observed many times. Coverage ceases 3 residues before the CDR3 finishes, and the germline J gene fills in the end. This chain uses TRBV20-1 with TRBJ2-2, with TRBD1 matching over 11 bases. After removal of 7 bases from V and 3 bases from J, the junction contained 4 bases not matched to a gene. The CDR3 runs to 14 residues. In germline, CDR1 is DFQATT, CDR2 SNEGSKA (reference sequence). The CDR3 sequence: CSVPGQGDTGELFF. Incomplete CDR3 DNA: TGCAGTGTCCCGGGACAGGGGGACACCGGGGAG.

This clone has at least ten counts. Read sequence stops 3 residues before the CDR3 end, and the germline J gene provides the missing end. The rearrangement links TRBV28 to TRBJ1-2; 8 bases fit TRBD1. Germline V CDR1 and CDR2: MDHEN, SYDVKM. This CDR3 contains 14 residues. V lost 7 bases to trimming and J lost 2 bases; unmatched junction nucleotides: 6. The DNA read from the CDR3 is TGTGCCAGCATTCGGGACAGGCCCAACTATGGC. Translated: CASIRDRPNYG. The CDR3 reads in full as CASIRDRPNYGYTF.

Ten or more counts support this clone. CDR3 amino acids: CASSPRAAHGYTF. CDR3 DNA (partial): TGTGCCAGCAGCCCCAGGGCCGCTCATGGC. V gene TRBV5-6 combines with J gene TRBJ1-2; D might be TRBD1 (5 bases). The read ends 3 residues early relative to the CDR3; the germline J gene fills the gap. Germline values: CDR1 SGHDT, CDR2 YYEEEE. This CDR3 spans 13 amino acids. V was clipped by 4 bases and J by 6 bases, with 13 bases between them. Filled out from reference TRBV5-6 and TRBJ1-2, the complete variable domain reads DAGVTQSPTHLIKTRGQQVTLRCSPKSGHDTVSWYQQALGQGPQFIFQYYEEEERQRGNFPDRFSGHQFPNYSSELNVNALLLGDSALYLCASSPRAAHGYTFGSGTRLTVV.

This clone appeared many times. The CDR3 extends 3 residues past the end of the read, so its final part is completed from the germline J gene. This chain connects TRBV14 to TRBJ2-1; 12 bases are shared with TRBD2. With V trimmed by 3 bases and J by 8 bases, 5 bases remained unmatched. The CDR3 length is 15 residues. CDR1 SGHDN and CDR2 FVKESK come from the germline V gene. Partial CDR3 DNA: TGTGCCAGCAGCCAGTGGACTAGCGGGAACGATGAG. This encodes CASSQWTSGNDE. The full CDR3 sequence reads CASSQWTSGNDEQFF.

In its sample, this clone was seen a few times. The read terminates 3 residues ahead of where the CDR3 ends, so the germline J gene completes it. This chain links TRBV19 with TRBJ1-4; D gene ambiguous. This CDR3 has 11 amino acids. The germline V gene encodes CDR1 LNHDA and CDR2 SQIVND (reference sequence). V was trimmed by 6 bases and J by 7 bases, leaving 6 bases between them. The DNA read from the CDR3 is TGTGCCAGTAGGGAGGGTGAAAAA. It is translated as CASREGEK. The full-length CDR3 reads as CASREGEKLFF. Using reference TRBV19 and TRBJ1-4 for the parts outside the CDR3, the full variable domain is DGGITQSPKYLFRKEGQNVTLSCEQNLNHDAMYWYRQDPGQGLRLIYYSQIVNDFQKGDIAEGYSVSREKKESFPLTVTSAQKNPTAFYLCASREGEKLFFGSGTQLSVL.

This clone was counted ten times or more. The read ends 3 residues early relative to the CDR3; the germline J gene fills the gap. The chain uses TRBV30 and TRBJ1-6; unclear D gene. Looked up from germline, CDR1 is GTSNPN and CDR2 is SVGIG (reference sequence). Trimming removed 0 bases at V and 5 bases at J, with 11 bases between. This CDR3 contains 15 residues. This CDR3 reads CAWSVRGPNNSPLHF. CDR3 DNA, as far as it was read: TGTGCCTGGAGTGTACGAGGGCCCAATAATTCACCC.

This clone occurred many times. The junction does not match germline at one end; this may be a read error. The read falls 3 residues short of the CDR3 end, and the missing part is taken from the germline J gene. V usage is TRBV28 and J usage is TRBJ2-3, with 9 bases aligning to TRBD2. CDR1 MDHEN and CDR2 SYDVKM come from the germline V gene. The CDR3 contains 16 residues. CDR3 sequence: CASSFFATSGTDTQYF. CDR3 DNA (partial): TGTGCCAGCAGTTTTTTCGCGACTAGCGGCACGGATACG.

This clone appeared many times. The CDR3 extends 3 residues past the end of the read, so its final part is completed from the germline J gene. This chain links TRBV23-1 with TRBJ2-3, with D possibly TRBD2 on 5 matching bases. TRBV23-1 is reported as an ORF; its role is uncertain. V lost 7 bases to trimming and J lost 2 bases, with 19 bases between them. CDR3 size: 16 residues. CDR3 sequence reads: CASNPESIAITDTQYF. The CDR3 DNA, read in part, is TGCGCCAGCAATCCCGAGAGCATAGCGATCACAGATACG.

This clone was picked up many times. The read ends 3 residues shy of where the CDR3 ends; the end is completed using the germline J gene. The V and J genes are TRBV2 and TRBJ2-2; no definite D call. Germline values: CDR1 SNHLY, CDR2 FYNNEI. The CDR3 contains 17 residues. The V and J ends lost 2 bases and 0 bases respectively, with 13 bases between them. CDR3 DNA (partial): TGTGCCAGCAGTGAATCTAGATTCAGAACGAACACCGGGGAG. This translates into CASSESRFRTNTGE. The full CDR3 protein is CASSESRFRTNTGELFF.

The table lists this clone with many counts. CDR3: CASSSLAPGTDTQYF. Incomplete CDR3 DNA: TGTGCCAGCAGCTCTCTAGCGCCAGGGACAGATACG. V and J are TRBV7-6 and TRBJ2-3; a weak D match, TRBD2 (6 bases). Coverage ceases 3 residues before the CDR3 finishes, and the germline J gene fills in the end. Germline CDR1 reads SGHVS; CDR2 reads FNYEAQ. V lost 4 bases, J lost 3 bases, and 14 bases lay in between. This CDR3 is 15 amino acids long.

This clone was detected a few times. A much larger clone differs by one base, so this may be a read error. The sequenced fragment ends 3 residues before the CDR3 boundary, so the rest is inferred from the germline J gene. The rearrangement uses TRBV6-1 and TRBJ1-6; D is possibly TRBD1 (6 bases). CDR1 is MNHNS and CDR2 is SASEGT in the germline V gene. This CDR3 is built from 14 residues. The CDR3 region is CASSEGTENLPLHF. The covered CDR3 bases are TGTGCCAGCAGTGAAGGGACAGAGAATTTACCC.

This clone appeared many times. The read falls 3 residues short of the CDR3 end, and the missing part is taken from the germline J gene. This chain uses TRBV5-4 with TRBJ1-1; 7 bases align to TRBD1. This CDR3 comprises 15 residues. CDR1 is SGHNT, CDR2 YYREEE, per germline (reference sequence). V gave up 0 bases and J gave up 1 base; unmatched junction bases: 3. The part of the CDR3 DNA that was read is TGTGCCAGCAGCTTGGGGTGGGACAGGAACACTGAA. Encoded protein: CASSLGWDRNTE. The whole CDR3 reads CASSLGWDRNTEAFF.

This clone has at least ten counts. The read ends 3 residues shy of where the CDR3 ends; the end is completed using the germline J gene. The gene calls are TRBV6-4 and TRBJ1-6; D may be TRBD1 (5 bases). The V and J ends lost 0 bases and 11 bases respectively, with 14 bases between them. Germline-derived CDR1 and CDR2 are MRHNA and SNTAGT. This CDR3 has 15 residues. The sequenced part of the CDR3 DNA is TGTGCCAGCAGTGACTCGTGGCAGGGAAGTACACCC. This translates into CASSDSWQGSTP. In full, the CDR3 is CASSDSWQGSTPLHF.

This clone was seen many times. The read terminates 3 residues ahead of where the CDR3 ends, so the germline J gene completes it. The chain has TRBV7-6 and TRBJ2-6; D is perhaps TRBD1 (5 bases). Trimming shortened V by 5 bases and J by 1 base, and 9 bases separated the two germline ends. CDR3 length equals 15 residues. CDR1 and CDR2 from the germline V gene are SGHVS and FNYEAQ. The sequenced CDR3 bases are TGTGCCAGCAGCCGGAAGGGGTCTGGGGCCAACGTC. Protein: CASSRKGSGANV. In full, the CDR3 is CASSRKGSGANVLTF.

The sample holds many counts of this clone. CDR3 DNA, as far as it was read: TGTGCCAGTAGTAGACAGGGACCCGGGTATGAG. Amino acids: CASSRQGPGYE. The whole CDR3 protein is CASSRQGPGYEQFF. J is TRBJ2-1 and V is TRBV5-4; 7 positions agree with TRBD1. The read ends 3 residues before the CDR3 terminus; that terminus is restored from the germline J gene. Germline loops: CDR1 SGHNT, CDR2 YYREEE (reference sequence). This CDR3 comprises 14 residues. J gave up 8 bases and V 8 bases, and 13 bases lay outside the gene matches.

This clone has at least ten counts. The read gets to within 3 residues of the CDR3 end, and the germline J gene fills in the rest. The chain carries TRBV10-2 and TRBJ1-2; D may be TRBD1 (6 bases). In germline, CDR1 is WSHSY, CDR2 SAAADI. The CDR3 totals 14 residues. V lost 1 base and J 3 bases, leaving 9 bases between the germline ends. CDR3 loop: CASSEFDRHYGYTF. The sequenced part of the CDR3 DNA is TGCGCCAGCAGTGAGTTTGACAGGCACTATGGC.

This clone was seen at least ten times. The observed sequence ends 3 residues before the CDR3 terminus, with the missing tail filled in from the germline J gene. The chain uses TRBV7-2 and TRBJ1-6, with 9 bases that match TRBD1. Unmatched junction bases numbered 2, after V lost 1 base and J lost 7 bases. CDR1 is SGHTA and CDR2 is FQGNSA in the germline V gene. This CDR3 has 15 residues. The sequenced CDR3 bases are TGTGCCAGCAGCTTAGGAGGGACAGGGAATTCACCC. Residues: CASSLGGTGNSP. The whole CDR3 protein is CASSLGGTGNSPLHF.

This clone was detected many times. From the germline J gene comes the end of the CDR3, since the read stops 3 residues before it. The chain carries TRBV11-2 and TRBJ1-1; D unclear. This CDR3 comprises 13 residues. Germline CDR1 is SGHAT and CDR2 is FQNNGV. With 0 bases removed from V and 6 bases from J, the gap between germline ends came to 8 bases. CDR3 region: CASSLDLGAEAFF. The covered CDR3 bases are TGTGCCAGCAGCTTAGACCTCGGGGCTGAA.